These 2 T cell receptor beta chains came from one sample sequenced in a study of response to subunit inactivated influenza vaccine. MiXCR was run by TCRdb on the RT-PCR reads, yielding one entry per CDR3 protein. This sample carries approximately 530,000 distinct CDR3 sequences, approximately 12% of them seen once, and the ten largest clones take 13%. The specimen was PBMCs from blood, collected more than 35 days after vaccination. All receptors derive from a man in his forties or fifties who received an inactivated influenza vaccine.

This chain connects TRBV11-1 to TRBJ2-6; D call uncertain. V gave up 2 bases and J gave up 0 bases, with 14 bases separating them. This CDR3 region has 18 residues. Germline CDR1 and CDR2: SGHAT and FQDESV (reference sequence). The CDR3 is CASSLRPAASSGANVLTF. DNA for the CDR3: TGTGCCAGCAGCTTACGTCCGGCCGCATCCTCTGGGGCCAACGTCCTGACTTTC.

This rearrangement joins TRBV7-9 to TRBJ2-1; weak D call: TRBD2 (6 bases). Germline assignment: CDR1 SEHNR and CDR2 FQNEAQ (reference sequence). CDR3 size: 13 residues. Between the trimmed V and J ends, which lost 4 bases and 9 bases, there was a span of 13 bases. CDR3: CASSSRGAGEQFF. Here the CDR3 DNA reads TGTGCCAGCAGCTCCCGCGGGGCGGGTGAGCAGTTCTTC.